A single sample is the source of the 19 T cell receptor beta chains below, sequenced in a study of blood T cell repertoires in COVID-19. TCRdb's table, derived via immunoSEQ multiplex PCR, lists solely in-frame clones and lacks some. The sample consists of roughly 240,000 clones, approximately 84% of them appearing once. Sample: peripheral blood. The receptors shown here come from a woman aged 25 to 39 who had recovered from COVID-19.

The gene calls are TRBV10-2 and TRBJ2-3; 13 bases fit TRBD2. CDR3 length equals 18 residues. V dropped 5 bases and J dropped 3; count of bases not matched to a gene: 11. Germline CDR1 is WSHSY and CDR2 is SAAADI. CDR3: CASSFLTGTSGVTDTQYF. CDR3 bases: TGCGCCAGCAGTTTCCTCACCGGGACTAGCGGGGTGACAGATACGCAGTATTTT.

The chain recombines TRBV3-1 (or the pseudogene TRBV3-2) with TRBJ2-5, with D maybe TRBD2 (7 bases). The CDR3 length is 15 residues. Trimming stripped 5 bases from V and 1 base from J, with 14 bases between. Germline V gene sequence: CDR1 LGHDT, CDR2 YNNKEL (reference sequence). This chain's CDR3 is CASSFSGDTQETQYF. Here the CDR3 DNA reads TGTGCCAGCAGCTTCAGCGGGGACACCCAAGAGACCCAGTACTTC.

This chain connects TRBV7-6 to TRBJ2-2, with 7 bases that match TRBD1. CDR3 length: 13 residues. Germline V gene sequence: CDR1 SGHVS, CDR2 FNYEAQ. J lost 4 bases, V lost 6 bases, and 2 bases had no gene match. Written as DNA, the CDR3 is TGTGCCAGCAGGACAGGGATCACCGGGGAGCTGTTTTTT. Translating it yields CASRTGITGELFF.

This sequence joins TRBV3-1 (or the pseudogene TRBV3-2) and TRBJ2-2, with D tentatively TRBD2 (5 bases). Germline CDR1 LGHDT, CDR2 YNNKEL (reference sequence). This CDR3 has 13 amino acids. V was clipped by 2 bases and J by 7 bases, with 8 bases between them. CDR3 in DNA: TGTGCCAGCAGCCAACGGGGTGACGGGGAGCTGTTTTTT. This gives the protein CASSQRGDGELFF.

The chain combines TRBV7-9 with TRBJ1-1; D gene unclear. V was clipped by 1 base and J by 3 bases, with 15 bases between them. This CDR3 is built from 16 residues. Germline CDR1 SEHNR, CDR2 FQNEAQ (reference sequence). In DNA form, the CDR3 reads TGTGCCAGCAGCTTAGGGTATGGGCGATCGGACACTGAAGCTTTCTTT. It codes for CASSLGYGRSDTEAFF.

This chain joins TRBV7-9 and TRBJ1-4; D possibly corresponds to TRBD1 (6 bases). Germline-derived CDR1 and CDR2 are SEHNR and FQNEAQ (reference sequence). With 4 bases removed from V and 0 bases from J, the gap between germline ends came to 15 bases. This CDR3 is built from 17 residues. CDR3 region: CASSSKYRTATNEKLFF. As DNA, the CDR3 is TGTGCCAGCAGCTCGAAATACAGGACAGCAACTAATGAAAAACTGTTTTTT.

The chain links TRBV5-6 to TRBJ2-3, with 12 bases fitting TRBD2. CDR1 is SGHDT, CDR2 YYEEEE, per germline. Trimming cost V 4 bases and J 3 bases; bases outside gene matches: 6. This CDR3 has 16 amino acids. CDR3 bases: TGTGCCAGCAGCCCGTGGCTAGCGGGGGGGACAGATACGCAGTATTTT. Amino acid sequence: CASSPWLAGGTDTQYF.

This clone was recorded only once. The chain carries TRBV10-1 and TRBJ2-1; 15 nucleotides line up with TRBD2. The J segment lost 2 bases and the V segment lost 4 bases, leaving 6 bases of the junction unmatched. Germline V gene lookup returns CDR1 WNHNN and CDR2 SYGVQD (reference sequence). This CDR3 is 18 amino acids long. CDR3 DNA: TGCGCCAGCAGTGGATCGGGACTAGCGGGGGGAACCTACAATGAGCAGTTCTTC. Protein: CASSGSGLAGGTYNEQFF.

The CDR3 nucleotides are TGTGCCAGCAGTTACTCTCCCAGTGACAATGAGCAGTTCTTC. Translation: CASSYSPSDNEQFF. The V call is TRBV6-6, the J call TRBJ2-1; D is unclear. The V end lost 0 bases, the J end lost 5 bases, and 8 bases lay between the germline ends. CDR1 MNHNY and CDR2 SVGAGI come from the germline V gene (reference sequence). CDR3 length: 14 residues.

CDR3 loop: CASSQELAGEQFF. CDR3 nucleotides: TGTGCCAGCAGCCAAGAACTAGCGGGGGAGCAGTTCTTC. V gene TRBV4-2 combines with J gene TRBJ2-1; 10 nucleotides match TRBD2. V shed 0 bases, J shed 10 bases, and the junction held 0 bases outside the gene matches. Germline CDR1 reads LGHNA; CDR2 reads YNFKEQ. This CDR3 has 13 residues.

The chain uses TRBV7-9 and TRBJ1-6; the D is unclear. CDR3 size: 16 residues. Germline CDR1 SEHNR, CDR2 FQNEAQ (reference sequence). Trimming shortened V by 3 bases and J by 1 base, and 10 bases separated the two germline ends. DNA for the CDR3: TGTGCCAGCAGCTTTCTTCCTCGTTCCTATAATTCACCCCTCCACTTT. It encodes CASSFLPRSYNSPLHF.

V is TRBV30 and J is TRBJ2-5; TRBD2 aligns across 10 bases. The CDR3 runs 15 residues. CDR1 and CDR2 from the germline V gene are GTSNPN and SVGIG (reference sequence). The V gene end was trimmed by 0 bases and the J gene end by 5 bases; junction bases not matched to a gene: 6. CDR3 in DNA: TGTGCCTGGAGTGTAGGCAGCGGGGGGGAGGAGACCCAGTACTTC. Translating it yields CAWSVGSGGEETQYF. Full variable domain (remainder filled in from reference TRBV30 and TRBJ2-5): SQTIHQWPATLVQPVGSPLSLECTVEGTSNPNLYWYRQAAGRGLQLLFYSVGIGQISSEVPQNLSASRPQDRQFILSSKKLLLSDSGFYLCAWSVGSGGEETQYFGPGTRLLVL.

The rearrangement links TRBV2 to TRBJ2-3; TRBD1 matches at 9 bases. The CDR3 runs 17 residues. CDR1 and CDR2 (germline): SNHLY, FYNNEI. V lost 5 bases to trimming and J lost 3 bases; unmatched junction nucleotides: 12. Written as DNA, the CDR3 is TGTGCCAGCAGTTTTTCCACTACAGGGGGCGGAACAGATACGCAGTATTTT. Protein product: CASSFSTTGGGTDTQYF.

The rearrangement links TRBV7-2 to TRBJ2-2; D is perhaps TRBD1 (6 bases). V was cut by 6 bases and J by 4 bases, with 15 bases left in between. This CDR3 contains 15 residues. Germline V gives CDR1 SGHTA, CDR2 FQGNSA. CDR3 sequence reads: CASSPGHGVTGELFF. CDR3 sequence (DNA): TGTGCCAGCAGTCCGGGACACGGGGTCACCGGGGAGCTGTTTTTT.

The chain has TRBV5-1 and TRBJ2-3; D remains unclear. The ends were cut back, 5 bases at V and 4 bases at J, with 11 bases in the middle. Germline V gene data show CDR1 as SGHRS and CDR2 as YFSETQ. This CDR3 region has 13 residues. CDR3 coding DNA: TGCGCCAGCAGTTTTACACCCCCAGATACGCAGTATTTT. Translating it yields CASSFTPPDTQYF.

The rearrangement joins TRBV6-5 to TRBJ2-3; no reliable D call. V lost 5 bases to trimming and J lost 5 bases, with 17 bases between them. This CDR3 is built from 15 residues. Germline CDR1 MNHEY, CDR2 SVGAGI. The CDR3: CASSIGMGSLDTQYF. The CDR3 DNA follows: TGTGCCAGCAGTATTGGTATGGGTAGCTTAGATACGCAGTATTTT.

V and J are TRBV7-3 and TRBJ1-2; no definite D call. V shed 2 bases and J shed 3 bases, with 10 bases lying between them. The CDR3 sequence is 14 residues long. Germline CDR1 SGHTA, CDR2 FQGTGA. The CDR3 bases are TGTGCCAGCAGCTTATTAGGCGGAGACTATGGCTACACCTTC. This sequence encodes CASSLLGGDYGYTF. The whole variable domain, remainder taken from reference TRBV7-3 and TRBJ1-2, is GAGVSQTPSNKVTEKGKYVELRCDPISGHTALYWYRQSLGQGPEFLIYFQGTGAADDSGLPNDRFFAVRPEGSVSTLKIQRTERGDSAVYLCASSLLGGDYGYTFGSGTRLTVV.

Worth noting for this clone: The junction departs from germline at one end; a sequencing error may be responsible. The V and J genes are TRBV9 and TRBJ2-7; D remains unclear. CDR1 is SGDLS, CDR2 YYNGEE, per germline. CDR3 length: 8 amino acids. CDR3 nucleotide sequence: TGTGCCAGCAACCAGGCCTCCTTC. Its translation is CASNQASF. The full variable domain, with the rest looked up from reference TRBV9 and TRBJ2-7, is DSGVTQTPKHLITATGQRVTLRCSPRSGDLSVYWYQQSLDQGLQFLIQYYNGEERAKGNILERFSAQQFPDLHSELNLSSLELGDSALYFCASNQASFGPGTRLTVT.

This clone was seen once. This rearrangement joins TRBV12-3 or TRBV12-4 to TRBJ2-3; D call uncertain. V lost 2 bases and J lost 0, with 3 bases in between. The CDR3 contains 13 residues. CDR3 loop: CASSLRSTDTQYF. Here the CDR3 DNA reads TGTGCCAGCAGTTTACGGAGCACAGATACGCAGTATTTT.